These 5 T cell receptor beta chains originate from one sample sequenced in a study of cytomegalovirus exposure and HLA in healthy donors. The study ran its PCR with 60 Vbeta and 13 Jbeta primers. The data were produced by immunoSEQ multiplex PCR, yet TCRdb's version contains in-frame clones alone and is incomplete. The sample has more than 110,000 clones; around 80% are singletons. The sample comprised PBMCs. Source of these receptors: a female donor in good health and CMV-seronegative.

This chain uses TRBV4-1 with TRBJ2-4; D is undetermined. The CDR3 loop spans 16 amino acids. V was shortened by 0 bases and J by 0 bases, with 9 bases between the two germline ends. CDR1 and CDR2 from the germline V gene are MGHRA and YSYEKL. This CDR3 reads CASSQDPTLAKNIQYF. In nucleotides, the CDR3 is TGCGCCAGCAGCCAAGATCCTACCCTAGCCAAAAACATTCAGTACTTC.

CDR3 DNA: TGTGCCAGCAGCACCGGACAGGGAAAAAGGTATCAGCCCCAGCATTTT. Protein sequence: CASSTGQGKRYQPQHF. The chain is built from TRBV5-6 and TRBJ1-5; TRBD1 aligns across 8 bases. The germline V gene has CDR1 SGHDT and CDR2 YYEEEE. V dropped 4 bases and J dropped 5; count of bases not matched to a gene: 11. This CDR3 comprises 16 residues.

This chain connects TRBV2 to TRBJ2-5; perhaps TRBD2 as D (5 bases). The ends were cut back, 10 bases at V and 4 bases at J, with 13 bases in the middle. The germline gives CDR1 SNHLY, CDR2 FYNNEI. The CDR3 is made up of 12 amino acids. The CDR3: CANAARGETQYF. The CDR3 nucleotides are TGTGCCAACGCGGCCCGGGGAGAGACCCAGTACTTC.

The rearrangement links TRBV5-1 to TRBJ2-3; 8 positions agree with TRBD2. The trim removed 4 bases at V and 0 bases at J, leaving 4 bases unmatched. The CDR3 has 15 residues. Germline CDR1 SGHRS, CDR2 YFSETQ. The DNA of the CDR3 is TGCGCCAGCAGCCCGGGAGGGACTAGCACAGATACGCAGTATTTT. Protein: CASSPGGTSTDTQYF. The full variable domain, with the rest looked up from reference TRBV5-1 and TRBJ2-3, is KAGVTQTPRYLIKTRGQQVTLSCSPISGHRSVSWYQQTPGQGLQFLFEYFSETQRNKGNFPGRFSGRQFSNSRSEMNVSTLELGDSALYLCASSPGGTSTDTQYFGPGTRLTVL.

V and J are TRBV7-9 and TRBJ2-3; a weak D match, TRBD2 (6 bases). The CDR3 is 15 amino acids. Germline loops: CDR1 SEHNR, CDR2 FQNEAQ (reference sequence). Trimming stripped 1 base from V and 2 bases from J, with 10 bases between. CDR3 DNA sequence: TGTGCCAGCAGCTTAGGAGGGCGGGACACAGATACGCAGTATTTT. This sequence encodes CASSLGGRDTDTQYF.